What follows is one T cell receptor (beta chain) and its context. Its antigen is still unknown. The sample originates from a study of spatial heterogeneity in lung cancer. The wider study: The follow-up PBMC samples were sequenced whenever they were available. The median time to follow-up was around two years after resection.

Specified time point: blood at routine non-recurrence follow-up after resection. Extraction of whole RNA from tumor, nontumor lung or frozen PBMC preceded unsorted sequencing. Germline V gene sequence: CDR1 SGDLS, CDR2 YYNGEE. The CDR3 is 14 amino acids. Trimming shortened V by 0 bases and J by 6 bases, and 7 bases separated the two germline ends. Study-wide results and caveats: Circulating ubiquitous expanded tumor TCRs were observed more frequently at resection than at follow-up.

One entry per CDR3 protein, called by TCRdb with MiXCR from the 5' RACE reads. In the table there are about 120,000 distinct CDR3 sequences, 12% of which are singletons. This clonotype was sampled from a male donor with early-stage non-small cell lung cancer. The sample was PBMCs, taken at follow-up. This chain joins TRBV9 and TRBJ1-6; the D is unclear. Written as DNA, the CDR3 is TGTGCCAGCAGCGTAGAACCCACTAATTCACCCCTCCACTTT. Its translation is CASSVEPTNSPLHF.